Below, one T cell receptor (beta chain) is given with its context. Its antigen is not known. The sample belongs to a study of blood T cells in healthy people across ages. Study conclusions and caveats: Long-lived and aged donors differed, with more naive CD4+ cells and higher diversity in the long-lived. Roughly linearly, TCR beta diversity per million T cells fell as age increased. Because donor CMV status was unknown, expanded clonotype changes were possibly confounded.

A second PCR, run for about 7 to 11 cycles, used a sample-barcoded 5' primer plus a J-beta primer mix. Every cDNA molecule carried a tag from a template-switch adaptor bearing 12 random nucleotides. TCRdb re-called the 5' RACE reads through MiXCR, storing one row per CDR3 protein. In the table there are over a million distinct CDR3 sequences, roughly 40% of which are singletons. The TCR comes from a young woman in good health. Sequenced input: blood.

CDR3 amino acids: CASSFIPGYIYEQYF. The CDR3 DNA follows: TGTGCCAGCAGTTTCATTCCGGGATATATCTACGAGCAGTACTTC. The V gene is TRBV27, the J gene TRBJ2-7, with a possible D match to TRBD2 (5 bases). The CDR3 extends over 15 amino acids. Germline CDR1 MNHEY, CDR2 SMNVEV (reference sequence). Trimming left V 3 bases short and J 3 bases short, with 15 bases between.